The source of this T cell receptor beta chain is a study of blood T cell repertoires in COVID-19. Study-wide background: The United States, Italy and Spain supplied acute and convalescent COVID-19 samples. T cells, B-cell-depleted T cells, or PBMCs provided the cDNA or gDNA that served as material.

Original processing notes: Nucleated cell number was recorded as an estimate derived from reference gene primer amplification. The method was immunoSEQ multiplex PCR; TCRdb's version includes in-frame clones alone and lacks a portion of them. The V and J calls and clone size are taken from that table; D and trimming were inferred from the DNA. The sample has 100,000 or so clones, about 84% seen once. The CDR3 is made up of 15 amino acids. CDR1 LNHNV and CDR2 YYDKDF come from the germline V gene (reference sequence). Trimming took 3 bases from V and 7 from J; bases not matched to a gene: 9. The sequence derives from a human donor in a cohort sampled during active COVID-19. Sequenced material: peripheral blood. This sequence joins TRBV15 and TRBJ2-1; 7 bases map to TRBD2. The DNA of the CDR3 is TGTGCCACCAGCAGGGCCTTTGGGAGGGAAAATGAGCAGTTCTTC. Residues: CATSRAFGRENEQFF.